One T cell receptor beta chain is described in this entry. The antigen remains unidentified. The sample belongs to a study of cytomegalovirus exposure and HLA in healthy donors. This CDR3 region has 17 residues. CDR1 is MGHDK and CDR2 is SYGVNS in the germline V gene. V was clipped by 3 bases and J by 0 bases; unmatched bases: 9. Primers included in the PCR were 60 Vbeta and 13 Jbeta primers. TCRdb's copy holds only in-frame clones and misses some; the assay was immunoSEQ multiplex PCR. The data contain approximately 160,000 clones, around 63% of them singletons. Findings and caveats of the study: Confirmation in vitro established that a few CMV-associated chains were specific for CMV antigens. Because they were indistinguishable, some V segments, including TRBV6-2 and TRBV6-3, were excluded. With further analysis later on, most CMV-associated TCR beta chains appeared HLA-restricted.

The sequence derives from a young woman in good health and CMV-seropositive. Sequenced input: PBMCs. This chain joins TRBV25-1 and TRBJ2-7; TRBD1 matches at 9 bases. The CDR3 region has the DNA TGTGCCAGCAGTGACCTATACGGACAGGGGAGCTCCTACGAGCAGTACTTC. Protein product: CASSDLYGQGSSYEQYF.